This TCR beta chain was profiled in a study of cytomegalovirus exposure and HLA in healthy donors (dated by TCRdb to the late 2010s). About the full investigation: According to an earlier analysis of 550 to 700 of the donors, about 179 million T cells yielded 95 million to 140 million unique TCR beta sequences and about 300 Gb of sequence data. To decide whether each TCR beta V gene segment behaved as functional or pseudogenic, an earlier analysis of approximately 600 of the donors relied on high-throughput TCR beta sequencing. A later analysis re-examined previously published TCR beta repertoires from hundreds of donors and added high-resolution HLA genotyping to investigate patterns of TCR occurrence. All discovery cohort repertoires had been generated using a single sequencing platform. An early release that covered about 600 HLA-typed donors contained around 300 gigabases of sequencing data and about 93 million unique TCR sequences. A later genetic analysis took genome-wide SNP genotypes for about 60% of the roughly 670 donors and used that subset as a discovery cohort. The study aimed to test whether signatures of past pathogen exposure could be identified by cataloging public T cell receptors. Among 300 to 450 genotyped donors of the cohort, an average of roughly 240,000 unique TCR beta nucleotide sequences were sequenced per donor, roughly 20% of them non-productive. Both class I and class II loci were covered by HLA typing, at four-digit resolution. Because of strong linkage in the cohort, roughly five DR-DQ haplotypes were treated as single units for association and clustering. The T cell repertoires of some 700 subjects were profiled by immunosequencing and related to cytomegalovirus serostatus. Along with the roughly 670-subject first cohort, a separate validation cohort of over a hundred different subjects was used. The study combined high-throughput TCR immunosequencing, statistical association of individual TCRs with disease status, and machine learning to predict cytomegalovirus infection status. Typing coverage varied by locus: roughly 629-640 donors for A, B, C, DRB1 and DQB1; roughly 560 for DQA1; about 570 for DPA1; about 450 for DPB1. Donor age, sex, ethnicity and CMV serostatus were compiled together with the repertoire data. Of the roughly 430 genotyped donors, over 70% fell in the genetic ancestry cluster associated with self-reported Caucasian donors. The later analysis used no new phenotypic data to find candidate immune exposures, relying instead on TCR beta sequences and their occurrence across donors.

Preparation of the library involved the immunoSEQ multiplex PCR assay. The multiplex PCR relied on a mix of 60 forward primers for TCR Vbeta segments and 13 reverse primers for TCR Jbeta segments. The CDR3 region of rearranged TCR beta genes was amplified from genomic DNA by a multiplex PCR assay. The Illumina HiSeq System was used to sequence the amplified TCR beta libraries as 87-base-pair reads. Turning to the authors' computational methods: Across the 640 or so repertoires, a later analysis counted roughly 84 million unique TCR beta chains, 9.5 million to 13 million of which were shared by at least two donors. Raw reads were error-corrected and collapsed into unique sequences with a nearest-neighbor algorithm that merged closely related sequences to remove PCR and sequencing errors. CDR3 sequences were aligned to IMGT reference sequences to assign V, D and J gene segments. For a sequence to be retained, a match of at least six nucleotides to both a V gene segment and a J gene segment was required. A rearrangement counted as productive if the CDR3 had no stop codons and remained in frame with V and J, and every other rearrangement counted as non-productive. Following IMGT convention, CDR3 was defined as the stretch from the second conserved V-encoded cysteine up to the conserved J-encoded phenylalanine. The earlier analysis of approximately 590 of the donors excluded any sequence lacking an unambiguous match to a single V gene segment. An earlier analysis of a few hundred of the donors called V segments functional above 56.7% productive rearrangements and segregating when the between-donor standard deviation exceeded 5%. To diagnose cytomegalovirus status from the catalog of TCR beta chain sequences, a statistical classification framework was built. In a later analysis, TCR nucleotide sequences were compared against IMGT/GENE-DB human TR gene sequences so that V and J genes could be assigned. A later analysis assigned CDR3 sequences and most-parsimonious VDJ recombination scenarios with the TCRdist pipeline. In a later analysis, each TCR beta chain was defined by its CDR3 amino acid sequence together with its V-gene family, and reads without a unique V-gene family were excluded. A later analysis removed nearly 600 highly shared, low-generation-probability nucleotide sequences to deal with suspected cross-contamination and a sequencing artifact. For each public chain, a later analysis derived a clonal expansion index from normalized ranks of inferred template counts within each repertoire. Generation probabilities in a later analysis came from a VDJ recombination model fitted to out-of-frame rearrangements, and those results were checked against IGoR. In a later analysis, TCR-TCR, TCR-HLA and TCR-CMV co-occurrence was scored with hypergeometric tests, and a repertoire-size bias correction was applied to TCR pairs. A later analysis estimated false discovery rates by permuting HLA or CMV assignments 20 times. In a later analysis, co-occurring TCRs were grouped with DBSCAN, and TCRdist sequence similarity was added when clustering was performed within HLA-allele-positive subsets. Repertoires with fewer than 30,000 or more than 120,000 public chains, plus five repertoires with anomalous nucleotide sharing, were excluded from co-occurrence clustering. What TCRdb holds here is the immuneACCESS table cut down to in-frame rearrangements. Part of the clones is not present; checked against another copy, under half of the missing clones reflect an unresolved V gene, and the others are unexplained. V, J and clone size are those of that table, while D and trimming were read from the DNA. The table for this sample lists roughly 150,000 clones; around 78% of them were counted only once. Of the sample, about 1.6% is held by the ten largest clones.

General conclusions and limits of the study: Broadly in line with IMGT annotations, most TCR beta V segments showed up in productive rearrangements about 87% or about 30% of the time in an earlier analysis of several hundred of the donors. In the study, approximately 150 TCR beta chains were listed as associated with cytomegalovirus. A later analysis found that TCR association rates varied across HLA loci, with DRB1 alleles showing the most associated TCRs and HLA-C alleles the fewest. Because the 87-base-pair reads could not distinguish some IMGT-functional V segments, including TRBV6-2 and TRBV6-3, those segments were excluded. In a later analysis, most CMV-associated TCR beta chains were found to appear HLA-restricted, with HLA associations seemingly driven largely by CMV exposure. A group of highly shared sequence variants was considered likely to be a technical artifact of the sequencing pipeline. In vitro tests confirmed that a few of the cytomegalovirus-associated TCR beta chains recognize cytomegalovirus antigens. A further reported finding was that TCR beta sequences accurately predicted the HLA-A and HLA-B alleles for most subjects in the first cohort. Roughly 17 rarely observed V segments, including chromosome 9 orphons, were excluded from the earlier analysis of about 600 of the donors because counts were too low. A later analysis reported that several top co-occurrence clusters appeared linked to parvovirus B19, influenza, CMV and Epstein-Barr virus. A later analysis found that HLA-associated TCR beta chains were more clonally expanded and had lower generation probabilities than equally common non-associated chains. The classifier was reported to diagnose cytomegalovirus status with high specificity and sensitivity in both the original and validation cohorts. While some public TCRs were present in many individuals, most TCR sequences turned up only very rarely across donors. HLA typing was unavailable for some donors at each locus, so association tests used only the typed subset. In a later analysis, about 16,000 TCR beta sequences were associated with specific HLA alleles at a false discovery rate of 0.05. CMV serostatus was the only immune exposure information available for the cohort. Linkage disequilibrium might explain the correlated functional status among segregating V segments, but an unknown experimental factor could not be excluded. The cohort was sequenced for TCR beta chains only, and without alpha or paired-chain data the features that could be detected were limited. Sequencing depth was assumed to be roughly uniform across donors in the presence/absence analyses, though that assumption may not hold. A later genetic analysis reported fewer N-insertions in productive TCRs among donors in an Asian-associated ancestry cluster than the approximately 670-donor mean. An association between a missense DCLRE1C variant and V-gene and J-gene trimming of TCR beta chains was found in a later genetic analysis and replicated in an independent cohort. The authors suggested that the approach could potentially be extended to other disease states and immunological phenotypes. Strong co-occurrence of HLA alleles, especially DR and DQ, made assigning TCR associations to individual alleles difficult.

CDR1 and CDR2 (MNHNS, SASEGT) derive from the germline V gene. From the cysteine through the phenylalanine, the CDR3 covers 12 amino acids. This entry keeps only the CDR3 DNA: 36 bases, framed from base 1. Relative to germline, V is 7 bases shorter and J is 8 bases shorter, with 12 bases between their ends. As concerns this clone: Its antigen is currently not known. There are no base qualities to consult, and no much larger clone falls within one base.

The cohort was made up of 666 healthy bone marrow donors. All cohort members were sampled while nominally healthy, although unrecorded immune exposures were likely present. The donor was CMV seronegative and was included in the group of a few hundred seronegative cohort members. A peripheral blood sample was provided by each donor, and peripheral blood mononuclear cells were used for TCR beta sequencing. Genomic DNA extraction from the blood cell samples was performed with the Qiagen DNeasy Blood Extraction Kit. Here the chain combines TRBV6-1 and TRBJ2-1; the best D guess is TRBD2, with 5 bases matching. This TCR was sampled from a man aged 35-49 years in good health and CMV-seronegative. The sequencing sample was made of PBMCs. The CDR3 region: CASMEARHEQFF. The nucleotides read TGTGCCAGCATGGAGGCGAGACATGAGCAGTTCTTC.